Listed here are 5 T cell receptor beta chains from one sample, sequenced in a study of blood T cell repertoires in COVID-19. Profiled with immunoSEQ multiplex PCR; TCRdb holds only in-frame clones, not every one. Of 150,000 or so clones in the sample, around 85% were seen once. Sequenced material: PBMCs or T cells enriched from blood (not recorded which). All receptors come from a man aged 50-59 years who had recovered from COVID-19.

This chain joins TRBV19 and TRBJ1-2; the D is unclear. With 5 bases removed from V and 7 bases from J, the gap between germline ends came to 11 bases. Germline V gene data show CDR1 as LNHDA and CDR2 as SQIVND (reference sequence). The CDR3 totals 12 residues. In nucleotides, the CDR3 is TGTGCCAGTAGTGTTTCGGGATTTGGCTACACCTTC. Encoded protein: CASSVSGFGYTF.

The CDR3 spells CASSDRQVISNQPQHF. The CDR3 nucleotides are TGTGCCAGCAGTGACCGACAGGTTATTAGCAATCAGCCCCAGCATTTT. The rearrangement joins TRBV6-1 to TRBJ1-5; D might be TRBD1 (6 bases). Germline lookup yields CDR1 MNHNS and CDR2 SASEGT. This CDR3 is 16 amino acids long. Trimming removed 3 bases from V and 0 bases from J, with 12 bases in between.

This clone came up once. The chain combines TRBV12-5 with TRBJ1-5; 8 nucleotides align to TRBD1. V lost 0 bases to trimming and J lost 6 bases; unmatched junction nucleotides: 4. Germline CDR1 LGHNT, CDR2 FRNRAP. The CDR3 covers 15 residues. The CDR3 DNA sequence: TGTGCTAGTGGTTTGGTCCCAGGGGGCCCTCAGCCCCAGCATTTT. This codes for CASGLVPGGPQPQHF.

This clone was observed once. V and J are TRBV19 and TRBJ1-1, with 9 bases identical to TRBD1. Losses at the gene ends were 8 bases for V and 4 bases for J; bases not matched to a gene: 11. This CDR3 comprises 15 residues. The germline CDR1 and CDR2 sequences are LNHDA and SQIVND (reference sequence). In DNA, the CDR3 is TGTGCCAGTGTCCCTTGGGGGACAGGGACCACTGAAGCTTTCTTT. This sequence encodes CASVPWGTGTTEAFF.

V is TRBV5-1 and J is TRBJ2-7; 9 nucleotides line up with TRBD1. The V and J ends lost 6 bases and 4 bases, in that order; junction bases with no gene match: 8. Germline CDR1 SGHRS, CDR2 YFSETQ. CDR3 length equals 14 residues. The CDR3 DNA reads TGCGCCAGCAAAACTTCGACAGGGGGATACGAGCAGTACTTC. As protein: CASKTSTGGYEQYF.